These 8 T cell receptor beta chains came from one sample sequenced in a study of cytomegalovirus exposure and HLA in healthy donors. PCR amplification relied on 60 Vbeta primers (plus 13 Jbeta primers). Only in-frame clones appear in the TCRdb table, and some are missing; sequencing was by immunoSEQ multiplex PCR. The repertoire holds 130,000 to 150,000 clones, with 78% as singletons. What was sequenced was PBMCs. The origin of the receptors is a male donor in good health and CMV-seronegative.

The CDR3 loop reads CASSPPRDRGNYGYTF. CDR3 in DNA: TGTGCCAGCAGCCCTCCCCGGGACAGGGGAAACTATGGCTACACCTTC. The chain carries TRBV14 and TRBJ1-2; 10 bases align to TRBD1. CDR3 length: 16 amino acids. From germline, CDR1 is SGHDN and CDR2 FVKESK. The junction had 7 bases not matched to a gene; V was cut back by 4 bases and J by 2 bases.

This chain uses TRBV9 with TRBJ1-1; D might be TRBD1 (5 bases). This CDR3 is 15 amino acids long. CDR1 SGDLS and CDR2 YYNGEE come from the germline V gene. Trimming removed 0 bases at V and 0 bases at J, with 9 bases between. CDR3 sequence: CASSVEPGVNTEAFF. The CDR3 coding sequence is TGTGCCAGCAGCGTAGAGCCGGGGGTGAACACTGAAGCTTTCTTT.

CDR3 region: CASSQDLSDYSNQPQHF. The CDR3 DNA reads as TGCGCCAGCAGCCAAGATCTTTCAGATTATAGCAATCAGCCCCAGCATTTT. The chain combines TRBV4-1 with TRBJ1-5, with D uncertain. V dropped 0 bases and J dropped 0 bases, with 12 bases sitting between them. The CDR3 covers 17 residues. Germline CDR1 MGHRA, CDR2 YSYEKL.

The genes are TRBV5-1 and TRBJ2-3, with TRBD2 matching 8 bases. The CDR3 length is 16 residues. The V and J ends lost 0 bases and 4 bases, in that order; junction bases with no gene match: 7. Germline CDR1 reads SGHRS; CDR2 reads YFSETQ. The chain's CDR3 is CASSLAAGGGPDTQYF. CDR3 nucleotide sequence: TGCGCCAGCAGCTTGGCCGCGGGAGGAGGGCCAGATACGCAGTATTTT.

This clone was seen once. The chain employs TRBV7-2 and TRBJ2-3; D not certain. CDR1 is SGHTA and CDR2 is FQGNSA in the germline V gene. This CDR3 is 15 amino acids long. V was trimmed by 1 base and J by 1 base, leaving 9 bases between them. The CDR3 sequence: CASSLDPQGTDTQYF. The CDR3, as DNA: TGTGCCAGCAGCTTAGACCCCCAGGGCACAGATACGCAGTATTTT.

This clone appeared a few times. The chain combines TRBV5-4 with TRBJ2-5, with 8 bases lining up with TRBD1. V lost 3 bases, J lost 4 bases, and 5 bases stayed unmatched. Germline-derived CDR1 and CDR2 are SGHNT and YYREEE (reference sequence). The CDR3 consists of 14 residues. CDR3 in amino acids: CASSYGQGRETQYF. CDR3 bases: TGTGCCAGCAGCTACGGACAGGGAAGAGAGACCCAGTACTTC.

In this sample, this clone turned up once. This chain connects TRBV5-1 to TRBJ2-2; possible D gene TRBD2, 6 bases. The CDR3 is made up of 16 amino acids. The germline CDR1 and CDR2 sequences are SGHRS and YFSETQ. Deletions cut 2 bases from V and 0 bases from J, with 11 bases between. The CDR3 DNA reads TGCGCCAGCAGCTTTGCGGGACTGACGAACACCGGGGAGCTGTTTTTT. Translating it yields CASSFAGLTNTGELFF.

The V gene is TRBV5-4, the J gene TRBJ1-3, with TRBD1 matching over 9 bases. Looked up from germline, CDR1 is SGHNT and CDR2 is YYREEE (reference sequence). Trimming took 3 bases from V and 2 from J; bases not matched to a gene: 3. The CDR3 consists of 15 residues. The CDR3 region has the DNA TGTGCCAGCAGCTCCGGGACAGGGACTGGAAACACCATATATTTT. It codes for CASSSGTGTGNTIYF.